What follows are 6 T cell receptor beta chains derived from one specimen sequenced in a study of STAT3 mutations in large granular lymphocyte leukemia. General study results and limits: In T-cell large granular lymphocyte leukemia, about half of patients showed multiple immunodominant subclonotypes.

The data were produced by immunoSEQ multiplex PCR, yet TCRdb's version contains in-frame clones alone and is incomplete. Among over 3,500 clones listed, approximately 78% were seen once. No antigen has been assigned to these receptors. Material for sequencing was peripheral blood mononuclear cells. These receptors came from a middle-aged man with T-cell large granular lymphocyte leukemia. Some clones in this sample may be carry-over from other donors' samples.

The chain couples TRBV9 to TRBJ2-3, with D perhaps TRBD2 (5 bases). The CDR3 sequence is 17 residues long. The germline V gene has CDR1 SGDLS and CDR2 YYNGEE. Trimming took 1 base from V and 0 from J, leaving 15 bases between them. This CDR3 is CASSVRGHPLSTDTQYF. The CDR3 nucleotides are TGTGCCAGCAGCGTACGCGGGCACCCTCTTAGCACAGATACGCAGTATTTT.

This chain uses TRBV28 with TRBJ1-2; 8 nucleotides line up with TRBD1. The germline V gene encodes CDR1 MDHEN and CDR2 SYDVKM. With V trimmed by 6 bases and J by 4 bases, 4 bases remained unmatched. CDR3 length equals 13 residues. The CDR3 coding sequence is TGTGCCAGCAGCCCGGACAGGGCCTATGGCTACACCTTC. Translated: CASSPDRAYGYTF.

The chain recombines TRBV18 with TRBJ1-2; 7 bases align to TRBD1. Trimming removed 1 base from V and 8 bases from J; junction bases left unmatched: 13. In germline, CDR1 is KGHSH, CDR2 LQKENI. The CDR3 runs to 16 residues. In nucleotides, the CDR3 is TGTGCCAGCTCACCACTAGTCCTTGGCAGGGGGTACGGCTACACCTTC. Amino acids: CASSPLVLGRGYGYTF. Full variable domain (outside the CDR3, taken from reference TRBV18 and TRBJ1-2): NAGVMQNPRHLVRRRGQEARLRCSPMKGHSHVYWYRQLPEEGLKFMVYLQKENIIDESGMPKERFSAEFPKEGPSILRIQQVVRGDSAAYFCASSPLVLGRGYGYTFGSGTRLTVV.

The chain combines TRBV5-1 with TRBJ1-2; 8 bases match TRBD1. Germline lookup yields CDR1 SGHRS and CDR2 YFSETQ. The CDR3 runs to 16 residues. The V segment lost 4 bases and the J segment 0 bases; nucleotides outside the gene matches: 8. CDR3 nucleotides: TGCGCCAGCAGCCCTAAACCGGGACAGGCTAACTATGGCTACACCTTC. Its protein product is CASSPKPGQANYGYTF. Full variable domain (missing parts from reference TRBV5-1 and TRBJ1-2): KAGVTQTPRYLIKTRGQQVTLSCSPISGHRSVSWYQQTPGQGLQFLFEYFSETQRNKGNFPGRFSGRQFSNSRSEMNVSTLELGDSALYLCASSPKPGQANYGYTFGSGTRLTVV.

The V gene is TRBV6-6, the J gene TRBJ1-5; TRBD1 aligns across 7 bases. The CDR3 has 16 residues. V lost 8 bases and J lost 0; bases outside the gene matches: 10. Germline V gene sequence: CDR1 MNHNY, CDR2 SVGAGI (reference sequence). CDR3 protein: CASRITGDNSNQPQHF. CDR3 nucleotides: TGTGCCAGCCGAATCACAGGGGATAATAGCAATCAGCCCCAGCATTTT.

In DNA, the CDR3 is TGTGCCAGCAGCTGCAACGGGACCTTCGAGCAGTACTTC. Protein: CASSCNGTFEQYF. The J gene is TRBJ2-7, the V gene TRBV7-4, with D perhaps given as TRBD1 or TRBD2 (5 bases each). CDR3 length: 13 amino acids. Per germline, CDR1 SGHVT and CDR2 SQSDAQ. With 4 bases removed from V and 6 bases from J, the gap between germline ends came to 13 bases.